Sequencing of this T cell receptor (beta chain) was carried out in a study of OX40 agonist ivuxolimab in advanced cancers. About the investigation overall: Ivuxolimab was a fully human IgG2 agonistic monoclonal antibody targeting the costimulatory receptor OX40 (CD134). The point of sequencing TCRbeta in the periphery was to test whether ivuxolimab changed TCR sequence diversity and drove clonal T-cell expansion. Intravenous ivuxolimab was administered to patients every 2 weeks at six dose levels: 0.01, 0.1, 0.3, 1.5, 3 and 10 mg/kg. A male proportion of around 81% and a mean age of around 60 years, ranging from about 23 to 90, were recorded for the dose-escalation cohort. Partial responses were achieved by three dose-escalation patients, of whom one had hepatocellular carcinoma and two had cutaneous melanoma. Prior anti-PD-1, anti-PD-L1 or anti-CTLA-4 therapy was permitted, and approximately 40% of dose-escalation patients had received checkpoint inhibitors. The paper covers the monotherapy dose-escalation part of the phase I ivuxolimab trial, which included N of about 56 patients. Of the roughly 51 dose-escalation patients, hepatocellular carcinoma was present in about 20, melanoma in approximately 15, renal cell carcinoma in 9 and head and neck cancer in 9. Findings and caveats that apply to the study as a whole: Which antigens the clonally expanded peripheral T cells were specific for was not determined. Low levels of normalized T-cell clonal expansion were also shown by some nonresponding patients. After ivuxolimab, more expanded clones were found on average in CD8+ T cells than in CD4+ T cells. At doses of 0.1 to 3.0 mg/kg, clonal expansion of both CD4+ and CD8+ blood T cells was observed from baseline to week 6. In the 0.1-3.0 mg/kg groups, partial responders had among the lowest normalized peripheral clonal expansion, particularly in CD8+ T cells.

The junction carries 11 bases between V and J, which are trimmed by 1 base and 2 bases respectively. CDR1 and CDR2, per the germline V gene, are SGHTA and FQGNSA. The CDR3 sequence holds 15 residues, the cysteine and phenylalanine included. Of all the DNA, just the CDR3 is kept, 45 bases in frame from base 1. Patients with a history of autoimmune disease or receiving systemic immunosuppression were excluded from the trial. Peripheral blood for TCR sequencing was collected from all dose cohorts at baseline, on cycle 4 day 1, and on cycle 7 day 1. The samples were drawn from a first-in-human, open-label, multicenter phase I dose-escalation trial of ivuxolimab. The trial enrolled adults with locally advanced or metastatic head and neck squamous cell, hepatocellular, melanoma or renal cell carcinoma. Before TCR sequencing, CD4+ T cells and CD8+ T cells from peripheral blood were sorted into separate populations.

This clone has just one count. Its cognate antigen has yet to be identified. No much larger clone exists at a distance of one base, and base qualities are not known. To sequence the TCRbeta CDR3 region, genomic DNA was isolated from the sorted cells. TCRbeta CDR3 regions were sequenced using the immunoSEQ Assay. TCRdb took over this immuneACCESS table, retaining in-frame rearrangements with V and J assigned. Such tables are incomplete; in checked studies, under half of the missing clones stem from an unresolved V gene, and the remainder is unexplained. In this sample the table shows 65,000 to 85,000 clones, over 75% of which occur a single time. Around 7.5% of the sample is in the top ten clones.

The receptor comes from an adult with an advanced solid tumor such as melanoma, head and neck, liver or kidney cancer. The sequence links TRBV7-2 to TRBJ1-1, with TRBD1 as a weak D call on 5 bases. The specimen comprised CD4+ or CD8+ T cells sorted from blood, sampled in a trial of the OX40 agonist ivuxolimab. The encoded CDR3 is CASSLVRGGNTEAFF. The DNA sequence is as follows: TGTGCCAGCAGCTTAGTAAGGGGTGGTAACACTGAAGCTTTCTTT.